One T cell receptor beta chain is described in this entry. These data come from a study of T-cell reconstitution after alpha-beta-depleted transplantation in children. This CDR3 region has 15 residues. The germline V and J ends were trimmed by 0 bases and 7 bases, with 15 bases remaining between them. Germline values: CDR1 LGHNA, CDR2 YSLEER. A library of TCRbeta sequences, prepared with unique molecular identifiers, was generated. TCRdb fed the PCR reads into MiXCR, producing one record per CDR3 protein. The profile shows 350,000 to 450,000 distinct CDR3 sequences, about 14% of them singletons. The chain couples TRBV4-3 to TRBJ1-2; no clear D gene. The clonotype comes from a human donor who donated a stem cell graft to a child with Fanconi anemia. The sample consisted of PBMCs, taken from the stem cell graft. The CDR3 loop is CASSQDRLVPGGYTF. CDR3 bases: TGCGCCAGCAGCCAAGATAGACTAGTTCCGGGTGGCTACACCTTC.